This T cell receptor beta chain is drawn from a study of blood T cell repertoires in COVID-19. V trimming: 5 bases; J trimming: 7 bases; junction bases outside the gene matches: 21. Germline values: CDR1 LNHNV, CDR2 YYDKDF (reference sequence). This CDR3 has 19 amino acids. TCRdb's copy holds only in-frame clones and misses some; the assay was immunoSEQ multiplex PCR. Among over 100,000 clones listed, approximately 88% were seen once. The receptor comes from a human donor in a cohort sampled during active COVID-19. The V call is TRBV15, the J call TRBJ2-1; 9 bases map to TRBD1. The sequenced sample was peripheral blood. The CDR3 spells CATSAIVRSGTGWWNEQFF. The CDR3 DNA follows: TGTGCCACCAGCGCGATCGTTCGCTCCGGGACAGGGTGGTGGAATGAGCAGTTCTTC.